This T cell receptor beta chain originates from a study of blood T cells in healthy people across ages. Then a second PCR, running about 7 to 11 cycles, was carried out with a sample-barcoded 5' primer and a J-beta primer mix. TCRdb re-analysed the 5' RACE reads in MiXCR, keeping a single row per CDR3 protein. The sample yields some 750,000 distinct CDR3 sequences, about 20% seen once. Comment on this clonotype: A read error may account for a junction end that differs from germline.

Sequenced: blood. This TCR was sampled from a man in his 70s in good health.

CDR3 sequence reads: CASSLRPGGANF. CDR3 DNA: TGTGCCAGCAGTTTAAGGCCAGGGGGCGCGAATTTT. The rearrangement uses TRBV12-3 or TRBV12-4 and TRBJ1-3; 8 nucleotides match TRBD1. The CDR3 totals 12 residues.